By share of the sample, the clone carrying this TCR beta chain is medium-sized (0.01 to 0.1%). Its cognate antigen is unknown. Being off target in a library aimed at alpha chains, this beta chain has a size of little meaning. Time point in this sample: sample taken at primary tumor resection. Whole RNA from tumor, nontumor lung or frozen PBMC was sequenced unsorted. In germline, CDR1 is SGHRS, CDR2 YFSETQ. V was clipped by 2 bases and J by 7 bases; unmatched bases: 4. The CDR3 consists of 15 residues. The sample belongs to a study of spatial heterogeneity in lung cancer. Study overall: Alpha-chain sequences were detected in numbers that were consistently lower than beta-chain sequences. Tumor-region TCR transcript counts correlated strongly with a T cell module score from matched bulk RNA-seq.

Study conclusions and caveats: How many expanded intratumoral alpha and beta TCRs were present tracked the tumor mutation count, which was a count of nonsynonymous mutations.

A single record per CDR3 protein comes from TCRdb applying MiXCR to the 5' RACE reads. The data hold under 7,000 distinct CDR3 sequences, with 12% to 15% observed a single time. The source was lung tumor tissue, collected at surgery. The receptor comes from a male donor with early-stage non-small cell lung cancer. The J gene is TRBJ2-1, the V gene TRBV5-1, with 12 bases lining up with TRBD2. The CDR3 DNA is TGCGCCAGCAGCTTTATGACTAGCGGGAGAAATGAGCAGTTCTTC. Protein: CASSFMTSGRNEQFF.